Listed below are T cell receptor beta chains from one sample, sequenced in a study of beta chain features in type 1 diabetes. Here immunoSEQ multiplex PCR was the method, and the copy in TCRdb shows in-frame clones only, minus some. The table lists around 710,000 clones, around 12% of them singletons. Material: naive CD4+ T cells from blood. These receptors were taken from a man younger than 45 with type 1 diabetes. Both conserved end residues are part of each CDR3. A D gene is named only where the DNA matches it firmly. Clone size is stated in some rows and not others, as once, few, many or a class when expanded.

j_gene: TRBJ1-2
d_gene: TRBD1
abundance: NA
v_gene: TRBV12-5
CDR3aa: CASGSPGQGTYTF
CDR3nt: TGTGCTAGTGGTTCGCCGGGACAGGGGACTTACACCTTC

j_gene: TRBJ1-5
d_gene: NA
abundance: NA
v_gene: TRBV6-5
CDR3aa: CASSYSGSNQPQHF
CDR3nt: TGTGCCAGCAGTTACTCGGGCAGTAATCAGCCCCAGCATTTT

j_gene: TRBJ1-5
d_gene: NA
abundance: few
v_gene: TRBV5-6
CDR3aa: CASSLREVPNQPQHF
CDR3nt: TGTGCCAGCAGCCTGAGGGAGGTGCCTAATCAGCCCCAGCATTTT

j_gene: TRBJ2-7
d_gene: NA
abundance: NA
v_gene: TRBV2
CDR3aa: CASSVESSYEQYF
CDR3nt: TGTGCCAGCAGTGTCGAGAGCTCCTACGAGCAGTACTTC

j_gene: TRBJ2-3
d_gene: NA
abundance: NA
v_gene: TRBV30
CDR3aa: CAWSVLAFSTDTQYF
CDR3nt: TGTGCCTGGAGTGTACTGGCCTTTAGCACAGATACGCAGTATTTT

j_gene: TRBJ2-1
d_gene: NA
abundance: NA
v_gene: TRBV19
CDR3aa: CASSIGQGSHNEQFF
CDR3nt: TGTGCCAGTAGTATAGGGCAGGGGTCCCACAATGAGCAGTTCTTC

j_gene: TRBJ2-2
d_gene: NA
abundance: NA
v_gene: TRBV7-8
CDR3aa: CASTREIRELFF
CDR3nt: TGTGCCAGCACCAGAGAAATACGGGAGCTGTTTTTT

j_gene: TRBJ2-7
d_gene: TRBD2
abundance: few
v_gene: TRBV9
CDR3aa: CASSVRSDPGGEQYF
CDR3nt: TGTGCCAGCAGCGTAAGGAGCGACCCGGGAGGGGAGCAGTACTTC

j_gene: TRBJ2-4
d_gene: NA
abundance: NA
v_gene: TRBV9
CDR3aa: CASSVGEDIQYF
CDR3nt: TGTGCCAGCAGCGTAGGGGAAGACATTCAGTACTTC

j_gene: TRBJ2-2
d_gene: NA
abundance: few
v_gene: TRBV9
CDR3aa: CASSTFDSTGELFF
CDR3nt: TGTGCCAGCAGCACCTTTGACAGCACCGGGGAGCTGTTTTTT

j_gene: TRBJ1-5
d_gene: NA
abundance: few
v_gene: TRBV30
CDR3aa: CAWSIPGEPQHF
CDR3nt: TGTGCCTGGAGTATCCCAGGGGAGCCCCAGCATTTT

j_gene: TRBJ1-6
d_gene: NA
abundance: NA
v_gene: TRBV7-9
CDR3aa: CASSLPGYSSYNSPLHF
CDR3nt: TGTGCCAGCAGTCTTCCGGGTTACAGCTCCTATAATTCACCCCTCCACTTT

j_gene: TRBJ2-2
d_gene: TRBD1
abundance: NA
v_gene: TRBV7-3
CDR3aa: CASSTGQGTGELFF
CDR3nt: TGTGCCAGCAGCACGGGACAGGGGACCGGGGAGCTGTTTTTT

j_gene: TRBJ2-7
d_gene: NA
abundance: NA
v_gene: TRBV7-2
CDR3aa: CASSPPGNVYKQYF
CDR3nt: TGTGCCAGCAGCCCTCCCGGGAACGTATACAAGCAGTACTTC

j_gene: TRBJ1-1
d_gene: NA
abundance: NA
v_gene: TRBV6-6
CDR3aa: CASSYRRLSFEAFF
CDR3nt: TGTGCCAGCAGTTATAGAAGGTTGAGCTTTGAAGCTTTCTTT

j_gene: TRBJ2-2
d_gene: TRBD2
abundance: NA
v_gene: TRBV30
CDR3aa: CAWSGLAGSLTGELFF
CDR3nt: TGTGCCTGGAGTGGGCTAGCGGGGAGCCTCACCGGGGAGCTGTTTTTT

j_gene: TRBJ1-2
d_gene: NA
abundance: few
v_gene: TRBV18
CDR3aa: CASSLAPEWDGYTF
CDR3nt: TGTGCCAGCTCACTTGCTCCCGAGTGGGATGGCTACACCTTC

j_gene: TRBJ2-1
d_gene: TRBD2
abundance: few
v_gene: TRBV5-1
CDR3aa: CASSFSGGAPDEQFF
CDR3nt: TGCGCCAGCAGCTTTAGCGGGGGGGCCCCGGATGAGCAGTTCTTC

j_gene: TRBJ2-1
d_gene: TRBD2
abundance: many
v_gene: TRBV10-3
CDR3aa: CAISGTSSSYNEQFF
CDR3nt: TGTGCCATCAGTGGGACTAGCTCTTCCTACAATGAGCAGTTCTTC

j_gene: TRBJ1-1
d_gene: NA
abundance: NA
v_gene: TRBV7-9
CDR3aa: CASTKERGDTEAFF
CDR3nt: TGTGCCAGCACCAAGGAGAGGGGGGACACTGAAGCTTTCTTT

j_gene: TRBJ2-7
d_gene: NA
abundance: few
v_gene: TRBV11-2
CDR3aa: CASSLEEGMSSYEQYF
CDR3nt: TGTGCCAGCAGCTTAGAGGAGGGTATGAGCTCCTACGAGCAGTACTTC

j_gene: TRBJ2-6
d_gene: TRBD1
abundance: NA
v_gene: TRBV7-9
CDR3aa: CASSDPTGGVSGANVLTF
CDR3nt: TGTGCCAGCAGCGATCCGACAGGGGGAGTCTCTGGGGCCAACGTCCTGACTTTC

j_gene: TRBJ2-1
d_gene: NA
abundance: few
v_gene: TRBV13
CDR3aa: CASSLEQGKEQFF
CDR3nt: TGTGCCAGCAGCTTAGAGCAGGGCAAGGAGCAGTTCTTC

j_gene: TRBJ1-2
d_gene: NA
abundance: NA
v_gene: TRBV5-1
CDR3aa: CASSLVTDESYTF
CDR3nt: TGCGCCAGCAGCTTGGTGACAGACGAGAGCTACACCTTC

j_gene: TRBJ2-5
d_gene: NA
abundance: few
v_gene: TRBV5-1
CDR3aa: CASTKTGSVQETQYF
CDR3nt: TGCGCCAGCACTAAAACAGGTTCTGTACAAGAGACCCAGTACTTC

j_gene: TRBJ1-6
d_gene: TRBD1
abundance: NA
v_gene: TRBV4-3
CDR3aa: CATGTGDSPLHF
CDR3nt: TGCGCCACCGGGACAGGGGATTCACCCCTCCACTTT

j_gene: TRBJ2-5
d_gene: NA
abundance: few
v_gene: TRBV5-1
CDR3aa: CASSLSVDQETQYF
CDR3nt: TGCGCCAGCAGCTTATCAGTTGACCAAGAGACCCAGTACTTC

j_gene: TRBJ1-6
d_gene: NA
abundance: NA
v_gene: TRBV30
CDR3aa: CAWSEQPNSPLHF
CDR3nt: TGTGCCTGGAGTGAACAGCCGAATTCACCCCTCCACTTT

j_gene: TRBJ2-4
d_gene: NA
abundance: NA
v_gene: TRBV5-6
CDR3aa: CASSLGGGRRNIQYF
CDR3nt: TGTGCCAGCAGCTTAGGAGGGGGGCGCCGGAACATTCAGTACTTC

j_gene: TRBJ2-1
d_gene: TRBD2
abundance: NA
v_gene: TRBV30
CDR3aa: CAWSPGGGSIYNEQFF
CDR3nt: TGTGCCTGGAGCCCGGGCGGGGGGTCCATCTACAATGAGCAGTTCTTC

j_gene: TRBJ2-1
d_gene: TRBD2
abundance: few
v_gene: TRBV27
CDR3aa: CASSGLAGGVEQFF
CDR3nt: TGTGCCAGCAGTGGACTAGCGGGGGGGGTTGAGCAGTTCTTC

j_gene: TRBJ2-7
d_gene: NA
abundance: NA
v_gene: TRBV11-2
CDR3aa: CASSSQDSSYEQYF
CDR3nt: TGTGCCAGCAGCTCCCAGGACAGCTCCTACGAGCAGTACTTC

j_gene: TRBJ2-5
d_gene: TRBD2
abundance: few
v_gene: TRBV30
CDR3aa: CAWSVLLAGHKETQYF
CDR3nt: TGTGCCTGGAGTGTCTTGCTAGCGGGGCACAAAGAGACCCAGTACTTC

j_gene: TRBJ2-7
d_gene: TRBD1
abundance: NA
v_gene: TRBV9
CDR3aa: CASSALDRGDYEQYF
CDR3nt: TGTGCCAGCAGCGCTCTTGACAGGGGAGACTACGAGCAGTACTTC

j_gene: TRBJ2-3
d_gene: NA
abundance: few
v_gene: TRBV7-3
CDR3aa: CASSLQTSTDTQYF
CDR3nt: TGTGCCAGCAGCCTTCAGACTAGCACAGATACGCAGTATTTT

j_gene: TRBJ1-5
d_gene: TRBD1
abundance: NA
v_gene: TRBV28
CDR3aa: CASSLWSTGERGNQPQHF
CDR3nt: TGTGCCAGCAGTTTATGGAGTACAGGGGAGAGAGGGAATCAGCCCCAGCATTTT

j_gene: TRBJ1-1
d_gene: NA
abundance: NA
v_gene: TRBV4-2
CDR3aa: CASSQDFGAGPTEAFF
CDR3nt: NA

j_gene: TRBJ1-2
d_gene: NA
abundance: few
v_gene: TRBV5-6
CDR3aa: CASSLTPTDGYTF
CDR3nt: TGTGCCAGCAGCCTGACACCCACCGATGGCTACACCTTC

j_gene: TRBJ2-7
d_gene: NA
abundance: few
v_gene: TRBV28
CDR3aa: CASSRPADSYEQYF
CDR3nt: TGTGCCAGCAGCCGGCCGGCAGACTCCTACGAGCAGTACTTC

j_gene: TRBJ2-5
d_gene: TRBD2
abundance: few
v_gene: TRBV7-9
CDR3aa: CASSLLGGGLETQYF
CDR3nt: TGTGCCAGCAGCTTACTTGGCGGGGGGTTGGAGACCCAGTACTTC

j_gene: TRBJ2-5
d_gene: TRBD2
abundance: NA
v_gene: TRBV5-1
CDR3aa: CASSLERGGGETQYF
CDR3nt: TGCGCCAGCAGCTTGGAGCGGGGGGGCGGAGAGACCCAGTACTTC